A selection of T cell receptor beta chains follows, all from one sample in a study of metastatic and nonmetastatic thyroid tumors. TCRdb re-processed the PCR reads through MiXCR. The sample has around 20,000 clones; 20% to 25% are singletons. The sequencing sample was made of tumor tissue. The receptors shown here come from a female donor with papillary thyroid cancer or a benign thyroid nodule (not recorded which). Some clones in this sample may be carry-over from other donors' samples. CDR3s include the opening cysteine and the closing phenylalanine or tryptophan. Each record gives: V gene, J gene, CDR3 protein.

V: TRBV7-9; J: TRBJ2-7; CDR3: CASSPLDRGNEQYF
V: TRBV6-2/TRBV6-3; J: TRBJ2-5; CDR3: CASSYSFRRGLAEETQYF
V: TRBV6-2/TRBV6-3; J: TRBJ1-6; CDR3: CASSYDGSTYSPLHF
V: TRBV5-1; J: TRBJ1-1; CDR3: CASSLGTANTEAFF
V: TRBV7-2; J: TRBJ1-5; CDR3: CASSPSSNQPQHF
V: TRBV11-2; J: TRBJ2-7; CDR3: CASSLDLLSSYEQYF
V: TRBV28; J: TRBJ2-5; CDR3: CASREQDRGWETQYF
V: TRBV4-3; J: TRBJ2-2; CDR3: CASSQDRIGELFF
V: TRBV5-1; J: TRBJ2-7; CDR3: CASSDGTSGRAYEQYF
V: TRBV4-2; J: TRBJ2-7; CDR3: CASSQVAGVGTGIYEQYF
V: TRBV10-3; J: TRBJ2-5; CDR3: CAISEDNRTQYF
V: TRBV11-1; J: TRBJ2-2; CDR3: CASSLAYIPNTGELFF
V: TRBV10-3; J: TRBJ2-7; CDR3: CATQPAGLSEQYF
V: TRBV6-2/TRBV6-3; J: TRBJ2-2; CDR3: CASSYVPGGAGELFF
V: TRBV4-2; J: TRBJ1-1; CDR3: CASSLSEGGNTEAFF
V: TRBV11-2; J: TRBJ1-1; CDR3: CAITFGDRGNTEAFF
V: TRBV19; J: TRBJ2-7; CDR3: CASSISGSTGTSGKFHYEQYF
V: TRBV7-3; J: TRBJ1-6; CDR3: CASSLDSLNSPLHF
V: TRBV19; J: TRBJ2-3; CDR3: CASTQRGLATDTQYF
V: TRBV10-2; J: TRBJ1-1; CDR3: CASSGTANTEAFF
V: TRBV6-1; J: TRBJ1-6; CDR3: CASREVSGAGSPLHF
V: TRBV7-3; J: TRBJ1-2; CDR3: CASSLSRGEGYTF
V: TRBV7-8; J: TRBJ2-5; CDR3: CASSSGTGAQYF
V: TRBV27; J: TRBJ2-1; CDR3: CASGTSGNEQFF
V: TRBV5-6; J: TRBJ1-2; CDR3: CASSSLDSNYGYTF
V: TRBV30; J: TRBJ2-7; CDR3: CAWSPRVRPSYEQYF
V: TRBV12-3/TRBV12-4; J: TRBJ1-3; CDR3: CASSSGTSLWRRYF
V: TRBV28; J: TRBJ2-5; CDR3: CASRRGGGWTQYF
V: TRBV28; J: TRBJ2-5; CDR3: CASSLSGGWETQYF
V: TRBV14; J: TRBJ2-3; CDR3: CASSQLAGEVSTDTQYF
V: TRBV28; J: TRBJ1-5; CDR3: CASSLGQWVQPQHF
V: TRBV20-1; J: TRBJ2-2; CDR3: CSAIKIKNTGELFF
V: TRBV10-1; J: TRBJ2-5; CDR3: CASESGGPPQETQYF
V: TRBV7-2; J: TRBJ2-1; CDR3: CASSELREQFF
V: TRBV3-1; J: TRBJ2-3; CDR3: CASSPTSGRPPDTQYF
V: TRBV6-1; J: TRBJ2-1; CDR3: CASIPGEWTGGVNEQFF
V: TRBV20-1; J: TRBJ2-7; CDR3: CSARANRDRAYEQYF
V: TRBV15; J: TRBJ1-4; CDR3: CATSRDDRDGKKLFF
V: TRBV28; J: TRBJ1-5; CDR3: CASGDYQPQHF
V: TRBV5-1; J: TRBJ2-1; CDR3: CASSLLYNEQFF
V: TRBV20-1; J: TRBJ2-3; CDR3: CSAGSRTDTQYF
V: TRBV25-1; J: TRBJ1-4; CDR3: CASSPVDRGTTNEKLFF
V: TRBV7-6; J: TRBJ2-1; CDR3: CASSLSLGGFYNEQFF
V: TRBV7-8; J: TRBJ2-1; CDR3: CASSLRTITTNEQFF
V: TRBV20-1; J: TRBJ2-1; CDR3: CSAVKTGTSLGNEQFF
V: TRBV6-1; J: TRBJ1-2; CDR3: CASKDSSSGYTF
V: TRBV7-9; J: TRBJ1-2; CDR3: CASSFGQGPNYGYTF